This entry describes one T cell receptor (beta chain). TCRdb reprocessed the RT-PCR reads with MiXCR, giving one entry per CDR3 protein. The sample carries 650,000 to 700,000 distinct CDR3 sequences, around 14% recorded once. V lost 4 bases and J 3 bases, leaving 9 bases between the germline ends. The CDR3 length is 13 residues. CDR1 and CDR2 from the germline V gene are MNHNS and SASEGT. The data originate from a study of response to subunit inactivated influenza vaccine. The material was PBMCs from blood, obtained less than 13 days after vaccination. This chain connects TRBV6-1 to TRBJ1-1; D remains unclear. This clonotype originated in a man in his fifties who received an inactivated influenza vaccine. Here the CDR3 DNA reads TGTGCCAGCAGTGTAAGGGAAGACACTGAAGCTTTCTTT. This translates into CASSVREDTEAFF.